A single sample is the source of the 4 T cell receptor beta chains below, sequenced in a study of blood T cell repertoires in COVID-19. Sequencing was performed with immunoSEQ multiplex PCR; in TCRdb, only in-frame clones are kept and a portion is missing. The table lists about 180,000 clones, approximately 88% of them singletons. The material sequenced was peripheral blood. Receptors originate from a man between 18 and 35 years old with active or convalescent COVID-19.

The V gene is TRBV7-9, the J gene TRBJ1-2, with TRBD1 matching 11 bases. The V gene's germline CDR1 is SEHNR and CDR2 FQNEAQ (reference sequence). J lost 6 bases, V lost 5 bases, and 8 bases had no gene match. The CDR3 runs 15 residues. The CDR3 spells CASSARDRGYNGYTF. In DNA, the CDR3 is TGTGCCAGCAGCGCACGGGACAGGGGGTACAATGGCTACACCTTC.

In nucleotides, the CDR3 is TGCGCCAGCAGCCCAGGGACTAGCGGGGACCATACGCAGTATTTT. This translates into CASSPGTSGDHTQYF. The chain joins TRBV5-1 to TRBJ2-3, with 13 bases lining up with TRBD2. Trimming took 4 bases from V and 7 from J; bases not matched to a gene: 6. CDR1 is SGHRS and CDR2 is YFSETQ in the germline V gene. The CDR3 consists of 15 residues.

This clone occurred a few times. The chain joins TRBV6-6 to TRBJ2-7, with a tentative D call TRBD2 (5 bases). The germline V gene encodes CDR1 MNHNY and CDR2 SVGAGI (reference sequence). The CDR3 spans 12 residues. Trimming left V 4 bases short and J 1 base short, with 5 bases between. The CDR3 coding sequence is TGTGCCAGCAGTTGGACTTCCTACGAGCAGTACTTC. Protein: CASSWTSYEQYF.

This chain connects TRBV7-9 to TRBJ1-1; 7 nucleotides agree with TRBD1. CDR3 length equals 14 residues. From germline, CDR1 is SEHNR and CDR2 FQNEAQ (reference sequence). Trimming cost V 5 bases and J 4 bases; bases outside gene matches: 7. The CDR3 loop reads CASSRQGRGTEAFF. CDR3 in DNA: TGTGCCAGCAGCCGACAGGGAAGGGGCACTGAAGCTTTCTTT.